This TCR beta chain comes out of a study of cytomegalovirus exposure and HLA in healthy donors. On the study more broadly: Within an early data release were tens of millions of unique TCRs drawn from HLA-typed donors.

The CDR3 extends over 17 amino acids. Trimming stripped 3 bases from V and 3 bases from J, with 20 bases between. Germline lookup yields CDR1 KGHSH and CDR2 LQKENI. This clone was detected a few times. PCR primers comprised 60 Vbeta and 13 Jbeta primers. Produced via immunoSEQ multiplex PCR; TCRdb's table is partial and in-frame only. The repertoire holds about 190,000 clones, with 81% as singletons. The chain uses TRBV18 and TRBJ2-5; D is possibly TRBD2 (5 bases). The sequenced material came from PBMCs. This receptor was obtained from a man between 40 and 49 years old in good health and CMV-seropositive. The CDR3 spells CASSPPSHSRVEETQYF. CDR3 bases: TGTGCCAGCTCACCGCCTAGCCACTCCCGGGTGGAAGAGACCCAGTACTTC.